Following are 17 T cell receptor beta chains from one sample sequenced in a study of regulatory T cells in long-lasting Graves disease. Time point defined: newly diagnosed GD, antithyroid drugs for less than 3 months. The TCR library was prepared using RNA isolated from PBMCs. Sequencing libraries for TCR beta were prepared with iRepertoire HTBI primers and Arm-PCR of CDR3 regions. TCRdb reprocessed the multiplex PCR reads via MiXCR and lists one record per CDR3 protein. The table has about 220,000 distinct CDR3 sequences, approximately 19% seen once; the top ten hold about 10%. Separately, the same data were catalogued under a study of T cells in Graves' hyperthyroidism and ophthalmopathy.

The input for sequencing was peripheral blood mononuclear cells (PBMCs), taken at new diagnosis, from a patient treated with antithyroid drugs. These receptors all stem from a woman aged 25 to 39 with Graves disease.

The chain recombines TRBV5-8 with TRBJ1-4, with unresolved D. Germline V gives CDR1 SGHTS, CDR2 YDEGEE. CDR3 size: 14 residues. Trimming removed 6 bases from V and 0 bases from J, with 9 bases in between. CDR3 in DNA: TGTGCCAGCACCGACGGAGCAACTAATGAAAAACTGTTTTTT. It is translated as CASTDGATNEKLFF.

This clonotype appeared many times. This chain uses TRBV12-3 or TRBV12-4 with TRBJ2-4; the D is unclear. The CDR3 runs 13 residues. Trimming took 9 bases from V and 0 from J, leaving 9 bases between them. The CDR3 sequence is CASTGLAKNIQYF. The CDR3 coding sequence is TGTGCCAGTACCGGGTTAGCCAAAAACATTCAGTACTTC.

The rearrangement links TRBV30 to TRBJ2-2; D is unclear. The CDR3 runs 13 residues. V was clipped by 1 base and J by 6 bases, with 9 bases between them. Germline lookup yields CDR1 GTSNPN and CDR2 SVGIG (reference sequence). The CDR3 sequence: CAWSADPAGELFF. CDR3 DNA: TGTGCCTGGAGTGCAGACCCCGCCGGGGAGCTGTTTTTT. Full variable domain (missing parts from reference TRBV30 and TRBJ2-2): SQTIHQWPATLVQPVGSPLSLECTVEGTSNPNLYWYRQAAGRGLQLLFYSVGIGQISSEVPQNLSASRPQDRQFILSSKKLLLSDSGFYLCAWSADPAGELFFGEGSRLTVL.

The CDR3 loop is CASSFTESSGVHEQYF. The CDR3 DNA reads as TGCGCCAGCAGCTTCACTGAATCTTCAGGGGTCCACGAGCAGTACTTC. The chain couples TRBV5-1 to TRBJ2-7; D is perhaps TRBD1 (6 bases). Germline loops: CDR1 SGHRS, CDR2 YFSETQ. V dropped 2 bases and J dropped 5 bases, with 20 bases sitting between them. This CDR3 is built from 16 residues.

This clonotype was detected ten times or more. At one end the junction does not follow the germline gene, possibly because of a read error. J is TRBJ1-2 and V is TRBV2; maybe TRBD1 (5 bases). The CDR3 spans 11 residues. From germline, CDR1 is SNHLY and CDR2 FYNNEI. The CDR3 DNA reads as TGTGCCAGCAGTGAAGGAGGGGCACTACCCTTC. It is translated as CASSEGGALPF.

This clonotype was seen repeatedly, ten times or more. This chain links TRBV30 with TRBJ2-7; TRBD1 aligns across 7 bases. This CDR3 is built from 13 residues. Germline assignment: CDR1 GTSNPN and CDR2 SVGIG (reference sequence). V was pared by 5 bases and J by 3 bases, with 7 bases of the junction left unmatched. The CDR3 DNA reads as TGTGCCTGGCTGGGACAGCCGAACTACGAGCAGTACTTC. It encodes CAWLGQPNYEQYF.

This clonotype was counted at least ten times. This sequence joins TRBV5-1 and TRBJ2-7, with a possible D match to TRBD2 (6 bases). Germline loops: CDR1 SGHRS, CDR2 YFSETQ. The V end was cut by 6 bases, the J end by 4 bases, with 17 bases between. This CDR3 spans 14 amino acids. The CDR3 is CASTNPGDFYEQYF. The CDR3 nucleotides are TGCGCCAGCACCAACCCGGGAGATTTTTACGAGCAGTACTTC.

The table lists this clonotype with many counts. The genes are TRBV20-1 and TRBJ1-6; weak D call: TRBD1 (5 bases). The CDR3 covers 16 residues. Germline V lookup: CDR1 DFQATT, CDR2 SNEGSKA (reference sequence). V was cut by 4 bases and J by 0 bases, with 13 bases left in between. The CDR3: CSATSDDSSYNSPLHF. In DNA, the CDR3 is TGCAGTGCTACCTCTGACGACAGCTCCTATAATTCACCCCTCCACTTT.

This clonotype has ten or more counts. The gene calls are TRBV12-3 or TRBV12-4 and TRBJ2-1, with 7 bases identical to TRBD2. Losses at the gene ends were 3 bases for V and 6 bases for J; bases not matched to a gene: 5. The CDR3 has 14 amino acids. In nucleotides, the CDR3 is TGTGCCAGCAGTTTGGGGGGAGGGAGCAATGAGCAGTTCTTC. This gives the protein CASSLGGGSNEQFF.

On this clonotype itself: A much larger clone is a single base away; this may be a read error. The J gene is TRBJ1-1, the V gene TRBV6-1; TRBD1 matches at 7 bases. The CDR3 length is 15 residues. V lost 6 bases and J lost 6; bases outside the gene matches: 13. Per germline, CDR1 MNHNS and CDR2 SASEGT. The CDR3 region has the DNA TGTGCCAGCAGACGGACAGGTGGGATAAGGGCTGAAGCTTTCTTT. Translated, it gives CASRRTGGIRAEAFF.

This clonotype came up many times. This rearrangement joins TRBV18 to TRBJ1-5; D unresolved. CDR3 length equals 15 residues. Germline V gene data show CDR1 as KGHSH and CDR2 as LQKENI. Trimming took off 2 bases at V and 3 bases at J, with 11 bases between the two ends. The CDR3 reads CASSPFNQVNQPQHF. CDR3 in DNA: TGTGCCAGCTCACCATTCAACCAAGTCAATCAGCCCCAGCATTTT.

The sample holds a few counts of this clonotype. A much more abundant neighbour one base away suggests this may be a read error. Here the CDR3 omits its conserved ending phenylalanine or tryptophan, so a read error is the likely source. V gene TRBV4-2 combines with J gene TRBJ2-5; possible D gene TRBD1, 6 bases. Germline V gives CDR1 LGHNA, CDR2 YNFKEQ. The CDR3 contains 14 residues. V was cut by 5 bases and J by 1 base, with 11 bases left in between. The CDR3 coding sequence is TGTGCCAGCAGCGAAAGCAGGGGCCAAGAGACCCAGTACTGC. As protein: CASSESRGQETQYC.

This clonotype came up many times. The J gene is TRBJ2-5, the V gene TRBV3-1; a weak D match, TRBD2 (6 bases). CDR1 and CDR2 (germline): LGHDT, YNNKEL (reference sequence). V lost 4 bases and J lost 2, with 8 bases in between. This CDR3 has 13 residues. CDR3 nucleotide sequence: TGTGCCAGCAGCCGAGGAGGGCAAGAGACCCAGTACTTC. Protein sequence: CASSRGGQETQYF.

The V gene is TRBV27, the J gene TRBJ1-1; TRBD1 matches 7 bases. Trimming removed 5 bases from V and 1 base from J; junction bases left unmatched: 4. From germline, CDR1 is MNHEY and CDR2 SMNVEV (reference sequence). This CDR3 is built from 14 residues. The CDR3 is CASSIAGGNTEAFF. The CDR3 nucleotides are TGTGCCAGCAGTATCGCAGGGGGGAACACTGAAGCTTTCTTT.

This clonotype showed up many times. The chain recombines TRBV7-2 with TRBJ1-5; a possible D gene is TRBD1 (5 bases). V was pared by 5 bases and J by 7 bases, with 18 bases between. This CDR3 is built from 15 residues. The germline V gene encodes CDR1 SGHTA and CDR2 FQGNSA. The DNA for the CDR3 is TGTGCCAGCAGCCCCAGTTCCAGGGTGGGGCAGCCCCAGCATTTT. Its translation: CASSPSSRVGQPQHF.

This clonotype was seen a single time. A much larger clone is a single base away; this may be a read error. The V call is TRBV20-1, the J call TRBJ2-1, with D perhaps being TRBD1 or TRBD2 (5 bases each). Deletions cut 1 base from V and 10 bases from J, with 17 bases between. There are 14 residues in the CDR3. CDR1 is DFQATT and CDR2 is SNEGSKA in the germline V gene (reference sequence). Here the CDR3 DNA reads TGCAGTGCTAGAGTGGTGGGACCTGCCTACGAGCAGTTCTTC. Its protein product is CSARVVGPAYEQFF.

In this sample, this clonotype turned up many times. The rearrangement uses TRBV11-3 and TRBJ1-3; D unclear. Germline-derived CDR1 and CDR2 are SGHNT and YENEEA. This CDR3 has 12 residues. Trimming took off 5 bases at V and 3 bases at J, with 5 bases between the two ends. In DNA form, the CDR3 reads TGTGCCAGCAGCGGCCTTGGAAACACCATATATTTT. Encoded protein: CASSGLGNTIYF.